This T cell receptor beta chain originates from a study of blood T cells in healthy people across ages (dated by TCRdb to between 2014 and 2017). Background for the entire study: In model experiments, template switching captured roughly one uniquely barcoded TCR beta cDNA molecule for every two T cells. Using deep sequencing normalized with unique cDNA molecular identifiers, the study measured how TCR beta repertoire diversity changes with age. Donors were grouped into four age groups: young (average 16 years), middle-aged (39), aged (around 60) and long-lived (approximately 81). To avoid experimental bias, donors of different ages were distributed randomly across sequencing lanes. Using the same blood draw, the study looked at two additional independent replicas of 1 million unique cDNA reads for two donors, one aged 18 to 29 and the other aged 80 or older. The research as a whole found: Bulk unsorted PBMC profiling prevented conclusive comparison of naive and antigen-experienced compartments. Because the CMV infection status of the donors was unknown, age-related changes in expanded clonotypes may potentially have been confounded. Estimates of total diversity based on one million sequenced T cells were regarded as lower bounds and as underestimates. The percentage of naive T cells measured by flow cytometry correlated strongly with observed TCR beta diversity. As age increased, observed TCR beta diversity per million T cells dropped in a roughly linear way, and a significant reduction was already evident by age about 40. Compared with the aged group, the long-lived group had more naive CD4+ T cells, fewer expanded clones and increased TCR diversity, suggesting age selection.

Receptor libraries were prepared by 5' RACE. The listed sequencing device is Illumina HiSeq 2500. The second PCR ran for about 6 to 12 cycles and used a J-beta primer mix along with a sample-barcoded 5' primer. Each TCR beta cDNA molecule received a unique molecular identifier from a template-switch 5' adaptor carrying 12 random nucleotides. Each sample yielded at least 3 million CDR3-containing paired-end reads. First-strand cDNA was synthesized from all RNA with the Mint cDNA synthesis kit, primed by a TRBC-specific oligonucleotide. All cDNA was treated with uracil-DNA glycosylase and then went through a first 18-cycle PCR with the universal primers M1SS and BC2_uni_R. In the source study's methods: Normalization of each sample was performed by random selection of 1 million high-quality reads, each carrying a distinct molecular identifier. Reads with shared molecular identifiers were discarded instead of being binned into consensus sequences. MiTCR, with a Q25 quality threshold and the strictest error-elimination algorithm, was used for CDR3 identification, clonotype clustering and error correction. A nonparametric unseen species model with Euler transformation was used to estimate a lower bound on total TCR beta diversity. TCRdb cleaned the public reads at Q25 with fastp, built clones with MiXCR and kept in-frame beta chains. When rows share a CDR3 protein, they turn into one entry using the most common DNA and genes. These V and J calls originate from TCRdb's pipeline instead of the authors' own analysis. Within this sample are approximately 940,000 distinct CDR3 sequences, with around 49% of them counted one time only. Together, the top ten hold 10% to 15% of the sample.

Regarding this clonotype: What antigen it recognizes has not been identified. Per-base quality was not reported, and no clone a single base away is much larger than it.

The CDR3 numbers 16 residues from cysteine through phenylalanine. Only the CDR3 part of the read is kept: 48 bases, read in frame from the first base. The germline V gene provides CDR1 SGHTA and CDR2 FQGNSA. From V the trimming removes 6 bases and from J it removes 1 base, while the gene matches leave 9 bases of the junction unaccounted for. Donors were roughly 40 systemically healthy Caucasian individuals from Russia aged 6 to 90 years. Each donor gave around 9.5 milliliters of peripheral blood, collected into EDTA-treated Vacutainer tubes. Ficoll-Paque density-gradient centrifugation was used to isolate PBMCs, with at least 7 million obtained per sample. Total RNA, at least 6 micrograms per sample, was extracted from PBMCs with Trizol reagent. The percentages of naive CD45RAhigh/CD27high T cells were determined by flow cytometry on a PBMC aliquot from every donor.

The chain joins TRBV7-2 to TRBJ2-3, and TRBD2 aligns with 8 junction nucleotides. Sample: blood. This TCR was recovered from a man younger than 45 in good health. The DNA sequence is TGTGCCAGCAGACATACTAGCGGTTGGGGCACAGATACGCAGTATTTT. It specifies CASRHTSGWGTDTQYF. This CDR3, with the reference TRBV7-2 and TRBJ2-3 proteins standing in past its ends, gives the full variable domain GAGVSQSPSNKVTEKGKDVELRCDPISGHTALYWYRQSLGQGLEFLIYFQGNSAPDKSGLPSDRFSAERTGGSVSTLTIQRTQQEDSAVYLCASRHTSGWGTDTQYFGPGTRLTVL.